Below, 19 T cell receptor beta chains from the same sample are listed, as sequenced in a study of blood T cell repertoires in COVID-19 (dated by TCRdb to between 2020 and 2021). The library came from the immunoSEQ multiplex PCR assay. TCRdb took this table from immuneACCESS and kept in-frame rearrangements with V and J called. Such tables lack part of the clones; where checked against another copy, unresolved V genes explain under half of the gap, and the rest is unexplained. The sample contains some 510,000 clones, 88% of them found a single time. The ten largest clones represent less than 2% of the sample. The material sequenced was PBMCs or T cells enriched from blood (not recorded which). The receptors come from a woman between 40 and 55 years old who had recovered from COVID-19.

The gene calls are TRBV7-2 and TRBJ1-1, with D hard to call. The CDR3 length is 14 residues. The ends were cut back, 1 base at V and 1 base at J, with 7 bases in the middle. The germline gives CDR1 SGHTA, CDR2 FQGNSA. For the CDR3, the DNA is TGTGCCAGCAGCTTAGAGCGGGGGAACACTGAAGCTTTCTTT. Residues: CASSLERGNTEAFF.

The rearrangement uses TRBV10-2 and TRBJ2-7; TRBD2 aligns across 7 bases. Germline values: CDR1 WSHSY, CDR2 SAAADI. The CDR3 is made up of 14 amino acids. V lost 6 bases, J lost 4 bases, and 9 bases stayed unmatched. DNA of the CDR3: TGCGCCAGCAGCCCAGGCGGGGGAAAATACGAGCAGTACTTC. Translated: CASSPGGGKYEQYF.

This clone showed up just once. The CDR3 nucleotides are TGCAGCGTTGGGAGTACAGGAAACACCATATATTTT. It is translated as CSVGSTGNTIYF. The V call is TRBV29-1, the J call TRBJ1-3, with D unclear. This CDR3 is built from 12 residues. The germline V gene has CDR1 SQVTM and CDR2 ANQGSEA. V gave up 4 bases and J gave up 4 bases, with 8 bases separating them.

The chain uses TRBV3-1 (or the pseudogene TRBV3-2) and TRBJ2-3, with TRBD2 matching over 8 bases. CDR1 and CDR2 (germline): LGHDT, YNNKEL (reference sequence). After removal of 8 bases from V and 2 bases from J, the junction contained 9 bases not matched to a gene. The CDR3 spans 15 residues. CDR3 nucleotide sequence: TGTGCCAGCTCCCGAGGGACTAGATACACAGATACGCAGTATTTT. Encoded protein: CASSRGTRYTDTQYF.

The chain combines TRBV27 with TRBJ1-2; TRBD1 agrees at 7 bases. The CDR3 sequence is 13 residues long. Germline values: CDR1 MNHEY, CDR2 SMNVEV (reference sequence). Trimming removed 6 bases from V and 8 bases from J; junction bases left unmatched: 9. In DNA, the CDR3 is TGTGCCAGCAGCCCGACAGGGTTCACGGGCTACACCTTC. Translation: CASSPTGFTGYTF.

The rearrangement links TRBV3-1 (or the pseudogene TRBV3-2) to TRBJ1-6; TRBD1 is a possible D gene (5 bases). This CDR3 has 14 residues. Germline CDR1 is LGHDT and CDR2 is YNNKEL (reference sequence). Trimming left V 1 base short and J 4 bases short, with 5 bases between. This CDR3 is CASSQAGYNSPLHF. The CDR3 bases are TGTGCCAGCAGCCAAGCAGGGTATAATTCACCCCTCCACTTT.

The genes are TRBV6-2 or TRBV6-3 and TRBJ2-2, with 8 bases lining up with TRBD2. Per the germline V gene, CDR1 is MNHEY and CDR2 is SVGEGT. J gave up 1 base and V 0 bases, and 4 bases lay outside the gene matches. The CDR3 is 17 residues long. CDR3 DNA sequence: TGTGCCAGCAGTTACTCAGAGCGGGAGAAGAACACCGGGGAGCTGTTTTTT. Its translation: CASSYSEREKNTGELFF.

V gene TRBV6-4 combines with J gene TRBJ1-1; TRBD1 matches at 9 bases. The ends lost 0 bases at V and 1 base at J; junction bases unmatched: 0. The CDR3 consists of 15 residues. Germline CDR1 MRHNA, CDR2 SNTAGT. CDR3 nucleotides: TGTGCCAGCAGTGACTCGGGACAGGGGAACACTGAAGCTTTCTTT. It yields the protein CASSDSGQGNTEAFF.

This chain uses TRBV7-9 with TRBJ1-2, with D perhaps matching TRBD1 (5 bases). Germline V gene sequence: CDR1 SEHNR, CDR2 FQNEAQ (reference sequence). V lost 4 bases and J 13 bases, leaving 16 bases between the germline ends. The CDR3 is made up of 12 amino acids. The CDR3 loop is CASSWDETARTF. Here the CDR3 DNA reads TGTGCCAGCAGCTGGGATGAGACAGCCCGCACCTTC.

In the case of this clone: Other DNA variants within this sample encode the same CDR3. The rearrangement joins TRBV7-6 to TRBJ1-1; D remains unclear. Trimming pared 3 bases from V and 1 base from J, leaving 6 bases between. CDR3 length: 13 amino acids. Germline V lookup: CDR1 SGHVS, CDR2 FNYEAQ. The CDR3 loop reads CASSLTGNTEAFF. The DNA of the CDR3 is TGTGCCAGCAGCTTGACGGGGAACACTGAAGCTTTCTTT.

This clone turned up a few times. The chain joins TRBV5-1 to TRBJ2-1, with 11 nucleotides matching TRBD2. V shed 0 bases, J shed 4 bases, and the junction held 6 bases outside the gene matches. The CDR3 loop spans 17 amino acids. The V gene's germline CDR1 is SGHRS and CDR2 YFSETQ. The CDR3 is CASSLGGLAGKYNEQFF. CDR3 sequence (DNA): TGCGCCAGCAGCTTGGGAGGACTAGCGGGCAAGTACAATGAGCAGTTCTTC. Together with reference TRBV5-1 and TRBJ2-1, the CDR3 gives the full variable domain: KAGVTQTPRYLIKTRGQQVTLSCSPISGHRSVSWYQQTPGQGLQFLFEYFSETQRNKGNFPGRFSGRQFSNSRSEMNVSTLELGDSALYLCASSLGGLAGKYNEQFFGPGTRLTVL.

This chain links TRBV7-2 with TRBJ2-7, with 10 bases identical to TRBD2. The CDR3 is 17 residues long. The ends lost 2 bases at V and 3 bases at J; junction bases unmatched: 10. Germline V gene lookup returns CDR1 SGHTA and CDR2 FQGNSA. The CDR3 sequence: CASSLLSSGRGGYEQYF. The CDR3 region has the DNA TGTGCCAGCAGCTTATTGTCCAGCGGGAGGGGGGGCTACGAGCAGTACTTC.

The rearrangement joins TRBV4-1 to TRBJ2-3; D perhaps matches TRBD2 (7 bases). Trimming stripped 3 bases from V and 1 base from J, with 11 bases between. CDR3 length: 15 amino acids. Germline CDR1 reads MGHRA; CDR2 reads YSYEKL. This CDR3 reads CASSHGEGGTDTQYF. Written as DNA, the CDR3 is TGCGCCAGCAGCCATGGGGAGGGGGGCACAGATACGCAGTATTTT.

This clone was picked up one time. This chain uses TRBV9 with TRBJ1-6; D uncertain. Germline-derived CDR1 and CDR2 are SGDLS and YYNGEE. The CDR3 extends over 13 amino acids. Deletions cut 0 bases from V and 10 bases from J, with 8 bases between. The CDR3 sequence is CASSVGYRSPLHF. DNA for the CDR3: TGTGCCAGCAGCGTAGGTTATAGATCACCCCTCCACTTT.

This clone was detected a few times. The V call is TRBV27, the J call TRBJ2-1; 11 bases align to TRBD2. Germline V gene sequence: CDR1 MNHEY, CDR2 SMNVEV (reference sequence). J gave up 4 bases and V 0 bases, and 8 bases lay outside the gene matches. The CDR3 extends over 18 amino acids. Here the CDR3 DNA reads TGTGCCAGCAGTTTATCTCGTAGCGGGAGGGCAGATTACAATGAGCAGTTCTTC. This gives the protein CASSLSRSGRADYNEQFF.

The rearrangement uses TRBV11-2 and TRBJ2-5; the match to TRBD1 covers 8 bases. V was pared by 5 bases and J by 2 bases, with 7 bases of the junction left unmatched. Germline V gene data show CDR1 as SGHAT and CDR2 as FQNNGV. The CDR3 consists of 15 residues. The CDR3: CASSPWTGRQETQYF. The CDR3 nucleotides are TGTGCCAGCAGCCCTTGGACAGGGCGGCAAGAGACCCAGTACTTC.

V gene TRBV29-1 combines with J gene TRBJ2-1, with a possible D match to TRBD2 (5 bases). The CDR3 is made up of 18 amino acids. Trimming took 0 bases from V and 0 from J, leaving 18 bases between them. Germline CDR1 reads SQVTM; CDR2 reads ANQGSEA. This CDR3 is CSVEEWASPRVSYNEQFF. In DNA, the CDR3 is TGCAGCGTTGAAGAATGGGCCTCTCCGAGGGTCTCCTACAATGAGCAGTTCTTC.

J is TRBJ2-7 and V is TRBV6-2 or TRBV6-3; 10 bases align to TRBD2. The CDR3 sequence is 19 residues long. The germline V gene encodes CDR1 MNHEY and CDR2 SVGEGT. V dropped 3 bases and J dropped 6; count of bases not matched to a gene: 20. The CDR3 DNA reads TGTGCCAGCAGTTATTCCCCGCGGGCGTGGCTAGCGGGAGTGCGCGAGCAGTACTTC. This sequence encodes CASSYSPRAWLAGVREQYF.

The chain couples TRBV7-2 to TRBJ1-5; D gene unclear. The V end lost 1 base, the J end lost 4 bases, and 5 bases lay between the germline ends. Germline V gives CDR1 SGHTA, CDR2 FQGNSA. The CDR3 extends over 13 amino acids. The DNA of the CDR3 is TGTGCCAGCAGCTTAGACGGGAATCAGCCCCAGCATTTT. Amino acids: CASSLDGNQPQHF.